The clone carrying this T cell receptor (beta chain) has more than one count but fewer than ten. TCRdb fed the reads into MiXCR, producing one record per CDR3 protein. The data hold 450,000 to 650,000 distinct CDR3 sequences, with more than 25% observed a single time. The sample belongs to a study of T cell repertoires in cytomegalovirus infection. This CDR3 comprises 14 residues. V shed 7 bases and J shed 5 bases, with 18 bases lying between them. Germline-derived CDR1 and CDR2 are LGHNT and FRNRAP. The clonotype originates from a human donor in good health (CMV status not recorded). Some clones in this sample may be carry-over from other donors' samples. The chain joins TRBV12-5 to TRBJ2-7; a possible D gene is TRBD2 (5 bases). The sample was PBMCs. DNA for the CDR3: TGTGCTAGTGACCCTCCCGAGGGCAAGCACGAGCAGTACTTC. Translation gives CASDPPEGKHEQYF.